The 28 T cell receptor beta chains given below trace back to one sample, sequenced in a study of cytomegalovirus exposure and HLA in healthy donors. PCR employed 60 Vbeta and 13 Jbeta primers. Generated by immunoSEQ multiplex PCR, the TCRdb table keeps only in-frame clones and is missing some. The table has approximately 190,000 clones, around 86% seen once; the top ten hold under 0.9%. What was sequenced was PBMCs. The source is a woman aged 18-29 years in good health and CMV-seronegative.

This clone was counted only a few times. The gene calls are TRBV19 and TRBJ1-3, with D maybe TRBD1 (6 bases). The CDR3 totals 14 residues. Trimming shortened V by 7 bases and J by 2 bases, and 12 bases separated the two germline ends. Per germline, CDR1 LNHDA and CDR2 SQIVND (reference sequence). CDR3 loop: CASTQQGPGNTIYF. The CDR3 DNA is TGTGCCAGTACTCAACAGGGACCTGGAAACACCATATATTTT.

The CDR3 region has the DNA TGTGCCAGCAGCTCGAGCCCGGGACAGGCTAGCACAGATACGCAGTATTTT. It encodes CASSSSPGQASTDTQYF. The chain employs TRBV7-2 and TRBJ2-3; 8 bases are shared with TRBD1. This CDR3 has 17 residues. The germline gives CDR1 SGHTA, CDR2 FQGNSA. The junction had 9 bases not matched to a gene; V was cut back by 4 bases and J by 0 bases. Filled out from reference TRBV7-2 and TRBJ2-3, the complete variable domain reads GAGVSQSPSNKVTEKGKDVELRCDPISGHTALYWYRQSLGQGLEFLIYFQGNSAPDKSGLPSDRFSAERTGGSVSTLTIQRTQQEDSAVYLCASSSSPGQASTDTQYFGPGTRLTVL.

V is TRBV6-4 and J is TRBJ1-1; TRBD1 matches 7 bases. V dropped 6 bases and J dropped 3; count of bases not matched to a gene: 4. The CDR3 length is 13 residues. CDR1 and CDR2 from the germline V gene are MRHNA and SNTAGT. CDR3 amino acids: CASRLGQDTEAFF. The CDR3 DNA sequence: TGTGCCAGCAGACTCGGACAGGACACTGAAGCTTTCTTT.

This chain joins TRBV14 and TRBJ1-2; D is perhaps TRBD1 (5 bases). V lost 1 base to trimming and J lost 4 bases, with 10 bases between them. The CDR3 length is 14 residues. Per the germline V gene, CDR1 is SGHDN and CDR2 is FVKESK. CDR3 nucleotide sequence: TGTGCCAGCAGCCAAGTATCAGGGATCTATGGCTACACCTTC. Translated, it gives CASSQVSGIYGYTF.

For this clone: The same CDR3 also results from other DNA sequences found in this sample. This chain links TRBV5-1 with TRBJ2-5; 7 bases agree with TRBD1. The CDR3 length is 14 residues. CDR1 is SGHRS and CDR2 is YFSETQ in the germline V gene. The trim removed 0 bases at V and 5 bases at J, leaving 4 bases unmatched. The DNA of the CDR3 is TGCGCCAGCAGCTTGGGACAGGGCAAGGAGACCCAGTACTTC. It codes for CASSLGQGKETQYF.

The chain is built from TRBV7-8 and TRBJ2-5, with a possible D match to TRBD2 (5 bases). The germline gives CDR1 SGHVS, CDR2 FQNEAQ. This CDR3 contains 15 residues. Trimming pared 1 base from V and 9 bases from J, leaving 18 bases between. DNA of the CDR3: TGTGCCAGCAGCTTAGTGGGTGGCGGGCCCGAGGCCCAGTACTTC. The encoded protein is CASSLVGGGPEAQYF.

The CDR3: CASSGVREFNEQFF. The CDR3 coding sequence is TGTGCCAGCAGTGGGGTACGGGAGTTCAATGAGCAGTTCTTC. V is TRBV2 and J is TRBJ2-1, with D possibly TRBD2 on 6 matching bases. The CDR3 is 14 residues long. V was cut by 4 bases and J by 6 bases, with 13 bases left in between. CDR1 and CDR2 (germline): SNHLY, FYNNEI.

This chain joins TRBV6-5 and TRBJ1-2; 7 positions agree with TRBD1. This CDR3 comprises 14 residues. Germline-derived CDR1 and CDR2 are MNHEY and SVGAGI. J gave up 4 bases and V 6 bases, and 8 bases lay outside the gene matches. The CDR3 DNA follows: TGTGCCAGCAGAGACGGGACAGCCAGCTATGGCTACACCTTC. Translated: CASRDGTASYGYTF.

The chain employs TRBV27 and TRBJ1-4; TRBD1 aligns across 8 bases. CDR1 and CDR2 (germline): MNHEY, SMNVEV (reference sequence). CDR3 length: 14 residues. The V and J ends lost 5 bases and 8 bases, in that order; junction bases with no gene match: 7. The chain's CDR3 is CASSPLRTGEKLFF. In DNA form, the CDR3 reads TGTGCCAGCAGTCCATTGAGGACAGGGGAAAAACTGTTTTTT.

V is TRBV5-6 and J is TRBJ1-5; possibly TRBD1 for D (5 bases). The CDR3 sequence is 17 residues long. Trimming took 1 base from V and 0 from J, leaving 14 bases between them. The germline V gene has CDR1 SGHDT and CDR2 YYEEEE. The CDR3 coding sequence is TGTGCCAGCAGCTTGTCCGCAGGGATATATAGCAATCAGCCCCAGCATTTT. It specifies CASSLSAGIYSNQPQHF. The entire variable domain, with the rest obtained from reference TRBV5-6 and TRBJ1-5, is as follows: DAGVTQSPTHLIKTRGQQVTLRCSPKSGHDTVSWYQQALGQGPQFIFQYYEEEERQRGNFPDRFSGHQFPNYSSELNVNALLLGDSALYLCASSLSAGIYSNQPQHFGDGTRLSIL.

This CDR3 reads CASSPTSGNQETQYF. The CDR3 DNA sequence: TGTGCCAGCTCACCAACTAGCGGGAACCAAGAGACCCAGTACTTC. The chain uses TRBV18 and TRBJ2-5; 10 bases line up with TRBD2. This CDR3 region has 15 residues. Germline V lookup: CDR1 KGHSH, CDR2 LQKENI. V lost 2 bases and J lost 0; bases outside the gene matches: 0.

The gene calls are TRBV27 and TRBJ2-7, with TRBD1 as a possible D gene (8 bases). V lost 6 bases to trimming and J lost 3 bases, with 15 bases between them. The CDR3 contains 14 residues. Germline V gene lookup returns CDR1 MNHEY and CDR2 SMNVEV (reference sequence). In nucleotides, the CDR3 is TGTGCCAGCAGGCTGACAGGGGACTACTACGAGCAGTACTTC. It specifies CASRLTGDYYEQYF.

J is TRBJ2-1 and V is TRBV27; TRBD2 agrees at 7 bases. This CDR3 comprises 15 residues. The V gene end was trimmed by 7 bases and the J gene end by 2 bases; junction bases not matched to a gene: 8. The germline V gene encodes CDR1 MNHEY and CDR2 SMNVEV (reference sequence). The CDR3 here is CASIAAGTTYNEQFF. CDR3 sequence (DNA): TGTGCCAGCATTGCAGCGGGAACGACCTACAATGAGCAGTTCTTC.

As DNA, the CDR3 is TGTGCCAGCAGTTTAAAAAGGGGTTACGAGCAGTACTTC. Translated: CASSLKRGYEQYF. The V call is TRBV27, the J call TRBJ2-7, with a weak D call TRBD1 (5 bases). Germline assignment: CDR1 MNHEY and CDR2 SMNVEV (reference sequence). The CDR3 runs 13 residues. Trimming pared 2 bases from V and 4 bases from J, leaving 9 bases between.

Details on this clone: Relative to the germline gene, one junction end is altered; a read error may explain this. V and J are TRBV7-9 and TRBJ2-6; D call uncertain. Germline-derived CDR1 and CDR2 are SEHNR and FQNEAQ (reference sequence). This CDR3 spans 15 amino acids. CDR3 DNA: TGTTCCAGCAGCTATAGTCTCTCTGGGGCCAACGTCCTGACTTTC. Translation gives CSSSYSLSGANVLTF.

This chain's CDR3 is CASSYSAWQFEAFF. The DNA for the CDR3 is TGTGCCAGCAGTTACTCGGCATGGCAGTTTGAAGCTTTCTTT. V usage is TRBV6-5 and J usage is TRBJ1-1; D gene unclear. The V and J ends lost 0 bases and 7 bases respectively, with 12 bases between them. CDR3 size: 14 residues. Germline CDR1 reads MNHEY; CDR2 reads SVGAGI.

This CDR3 is CASSDWQGRGYGYTF. CDR3 DNA sequence: TGTGCCAGCAGTGATTGGCAGGGGCGGGGGTATGGCTACACCTTC. The chain couples TRBV25-1 to TRBJ1-2; D might be TRBD1 (6 bases). Germline V CDR1 and CDR2: MGHDK, SYGVNS. This CDR3 has 15 residues. V was clipped by 3 bases and J by 5 bases, with 16 bases between them.

The V gene is TRBV6-6, the J gene TRBJ1-2, with TRBD1 identical over 7 bases. Trimming took 6 bases from V and 4 from J; bases not matched to a gene: 8. Germline CDR1 reads MNHNY; CDR2 reads SVGAGI (reference sequence). The CDR3 has 14 amino acids. The CDR3 spells CASRAGQNLYGYTF. The CDR3 DNA reads as TGTGCCAGCAGGGCGGGACAGAACCTCTATGGCTACACCTTC.

V is TRBV11-2 and J is TRBJ2-1, with 12 nucleotides matching TRBD2. CDR1 SGHAT and CDR2 FQNNGV come from the germline V gene. Germline trimming cut 4 bases from V and 5 bases from J; bases unmatched to any gene: 3. CDR3 size: 15 residues. In DNA, the CDR3 is TGTGCCAGCAGCTCCAGGACTAGCGGGAACAATGAGCAGTTCTTC. Protein: CASSSRTSGNNEQFF.

In its sample, this clone was seen once. The CDR3 coding sequence is TGTGCCAGCAGCCCAAAAGGGGGGACTAGCGGGCACCAAGAGACCCAGTACTTC. It yields the protein CASSPKGGTSGHQETQYF. This rearrangement joins TRBV14 to TRBJ2-5, with TRBD2 matching 12 bases. This CDR3 region has 18 residues. V dropped 4 bases and J dropped 0; count of bases not matched to a gene: 9. Looked up from germline, CDR1 is SGHDN and CDR2 is FVKESK. Full variable domain (remainder filled in from reference TRBV14 and TRBJ2-5): EAGVTQFPSHSVIEKGQTVTLRCDPISGHDNLYWYRRVMGKEIKFLLHFVKESKQDESGMPNNRFLAERTGGTYSTLKVQPAELEDSGVYFCASSPKGGTSGHQETQYFGPGTRLLVL.

The chain uses TRBV6-5 and TRBJ1-1; weak D call: TRBD1 (6 bases). The germline V gene encodes CDR1 MNHEY and CDR2 SVGAGI. This CDR3 spans 13 amino acids. The V end was cut by 7 bases, the J end by 4 bases, with 13 bases between. The chain's CDR3 is CASKEGVGTEAFF. The CDR3 region has the DNA TGTGCCAGCAAAGAGGGGGTGGGCACTGAAGCTTTCTTT.

The V and J genes are TRBV19 and TRBJ2-1; 8 bases map to TRBD2. CDR1 is LNHDA and CDR2 is SQIVND in the germline V gene (reference sequence). V lost 3 bases and J lost 7; bases outside the gene matches: 5. The CDR3 runs to 14 residues. The CDR3 region is CASSMSGSRNEQFF. The CDR3 DNA sequence: TGTGCCAGTAGTATGAGCGGGAGTAGGAATGAGCAGTTCTTC.

The V gene is TRBV19, the J gene TRBJ2-5, with 7 bases fitting TRBD2. V was clipped by 5 bases and J by 2 bases; unmatched bases: 8. The germline CDR1 and CDR2 sequences are LNHDA and SQIVND (reference sequence). The CDR3 loop spans 15 amino acids. The CDR3 is CASSSILAIQETQYF. The CDR3 region has the DNA TGTGCCAGTAGTTCAATACTAGCGATTCAAGAGACCCAGTACTTC.

The chain recombines TRBV6-5 with TRBJ1-1; no clear D gene. Germline lookup yields CDR1 MNHEY and CDR2 SVGAGI. Trimming stripped 5 bases from V and 3 bases from J, with 13 bases between. CDR3 length: 14 amino acids. CDR3 protein: CASSVTEPHTEAFF. The CDR3 DNA is TGTGCCAGCAGTGTCACGGAGCCCCACACTGAAGCTTTCTTT.

This chain connects TRBV11-2 to TRBJ2-7; 7 bases agree with TRBD1. V shed 7 bases and J 5 bases; nucleotides not matched to a gene: 5. The CDR3 consists of 12 residues. The germline CDR1 and CDR2 sequences are SGHAT and FQNNGV. The CDR3 region is CASMGQLDEQYF. CDR3 in DNA: TGTGCCAGCATGGGACAGCTGGACGAGCAGTACTTC.

V usage is TRBV21-1 and J usage is TRBJ2-7; the table names TRBD1, a call not compared with the DNA. TRBV21-1 is deemed a pseudogene. This CDR3 has 15 amino acids. The CDR3 loop is CASTKPRDSNHEQYF. The DNA for the CDR3 is TGTGCCAGCACCAAACCCCGGGACAGTAACCACGAGCAGTACTTC.

V is TRBV29-1 and J is TRBJ2-4, with 7 bases fitting TRBD2. Germline loops: CDR1 SQVTM, CDR2 ANQGSEA. Losses at the gene ends were 3 bases for V and 7 bases for J; bases not matched to a gene: 12. This CDR3 is 15 amino acids long. CDR3 loop: CSVEGSRQGGNIQYF. The CDR3 DNA reads TGCAGCGTTGAGGGCTCTCGGCAGGGAGGGAACATTCAGTACTTC.

The V and J genes are TRBV5-1 and TRBJ1-4; D is perhaps TRBD1 (5 bases). The CDR3 loop spans 14 amino acids. The germline CDR1 and CDR2 sequences are SGHRS and YFSETQ. V lost 3 bases, J lost 2 bases, and 8 bases lay in between. In DNA, the CDR3 is TGCGCCAGCAGCTCAGGGTCGACTAATGAAAAACTGTTTTTT. The encoded protein is CASSSGSTNEKLFF.